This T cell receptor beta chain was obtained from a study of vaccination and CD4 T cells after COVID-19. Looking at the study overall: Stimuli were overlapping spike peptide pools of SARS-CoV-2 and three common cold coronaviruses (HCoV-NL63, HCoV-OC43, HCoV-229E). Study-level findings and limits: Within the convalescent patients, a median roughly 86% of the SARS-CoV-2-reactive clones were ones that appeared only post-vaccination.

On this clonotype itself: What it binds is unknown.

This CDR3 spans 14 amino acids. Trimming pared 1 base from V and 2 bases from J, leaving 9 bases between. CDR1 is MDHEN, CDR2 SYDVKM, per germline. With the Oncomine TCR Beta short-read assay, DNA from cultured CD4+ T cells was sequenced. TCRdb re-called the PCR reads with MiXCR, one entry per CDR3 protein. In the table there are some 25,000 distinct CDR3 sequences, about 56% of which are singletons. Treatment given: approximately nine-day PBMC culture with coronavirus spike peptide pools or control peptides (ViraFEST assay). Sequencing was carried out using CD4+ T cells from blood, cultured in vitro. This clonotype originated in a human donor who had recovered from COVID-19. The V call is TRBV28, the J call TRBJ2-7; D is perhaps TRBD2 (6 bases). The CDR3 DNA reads TGTGCCAGCAGTTTATCCGGGGGAACCTACGAGCAGTACTTC. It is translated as CASSLSGGTYEQYF.